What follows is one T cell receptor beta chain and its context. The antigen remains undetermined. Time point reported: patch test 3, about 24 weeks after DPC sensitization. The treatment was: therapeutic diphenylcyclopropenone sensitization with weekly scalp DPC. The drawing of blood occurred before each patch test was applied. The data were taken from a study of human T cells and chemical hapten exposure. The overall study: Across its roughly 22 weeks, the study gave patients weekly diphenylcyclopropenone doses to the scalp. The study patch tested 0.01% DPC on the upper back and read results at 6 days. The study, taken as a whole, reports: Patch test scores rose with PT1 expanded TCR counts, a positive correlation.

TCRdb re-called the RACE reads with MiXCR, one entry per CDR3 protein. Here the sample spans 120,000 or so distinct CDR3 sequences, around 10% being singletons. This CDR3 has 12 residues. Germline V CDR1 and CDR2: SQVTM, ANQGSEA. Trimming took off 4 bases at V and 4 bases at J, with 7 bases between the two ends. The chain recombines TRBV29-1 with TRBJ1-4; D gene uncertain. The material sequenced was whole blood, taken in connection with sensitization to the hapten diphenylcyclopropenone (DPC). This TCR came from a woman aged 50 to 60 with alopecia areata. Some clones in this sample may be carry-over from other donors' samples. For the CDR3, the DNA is TGCAGCGTTGTTAGGGATAATGAAAAACTGTTTTTT. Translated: CSVVRDNEKLFF.